Below are 2 T cell receptor beta chains sequenced from a single sample in a study of shared clonotypes between healthy human individuals. TCRdb's table, derived via immunoSEQ multiplex PCR, lists solely in-frame clones and lacks some. The sample holds roughly 760,000 clones, roughly 70% seen once. The sequencing input was memory CD4+ T cells sorted from blood. This sample's subset: CD45RA-negative fraction. These receptors all stem from a woman younger than 45 in good health.

This clone showed up just a few times. The chain links TRBV6-6 to TRBJ1-5, with D uncertain. This CDR3 has 14 residues. The V gene's germline CDR1 is MNHNY and CDR2 SVGAGI (reference sequence). Deletions cut 2 bases from V and 2 bases from J, with 7 bases between. CDR3 in amino acids: CASSYLPGNQPQHF. In DNA form, the CDR3 reads TGTGCCAGCAGTTACCTTCCAGGCAATCAGCCCCAGCATTTT.

The sample holds many counts of this clone. The rearrangement joins TRBV2 to TRBJ2-7, with D possibly TRBD2 on 6 matching bases. The CDR3 extends over 12 amino acids. Between the trimmed V and J ends, which lost 11 bases and 3 bases, there was a span of 14 bases. In germline, CDR1 is SNHLY, CDR2 FYNNEI. Here the CDR3 DNA reads TGTGCCGCGGGGTCAATGAGCTACGAGCAGTACTTC. Its protein is CAAGSMSYEQYF.